A selection of T cell receptor beta chains follows, all from one sample in a study of identical twins. TCRdb reanalysed the 5' RACE reads using MiXCR and keeps one entry per CDR3 protein. The sample comprises 550,000 to 700,000 distinct CDR3 sequences, approximately 21% of which are singletons, and 4% to 5.5% rests with the top ten. These data also featured in a second study, about T cells expressing NK-cell markers.

Sequenced sample: PBMCs. These receptors were obtained from a woman aged 18-29 years in good health. The CDR3 runs from the conserved cysteine through the conserved F or W. A D gene is named only where the DNA matches it firmly. Size values are once, few and many counts, or a class for expanded clones, and some rows have none.

TRBV5-1,-,TRBJ2-1,few,TGCGCCAGCAGCTTGGGTTCCGCGGGCACCTACAATGAGCAGTTCTTC,CASSLGSAGTYNEQFF
TRBV12-3/TRBV12-4,-,TRBJ2-1,-,TGTGCCAGCAGTCCTTTTCTAGCGAACGCCAATGAGCAGTTCTTC,CASSPFLANANEQFF
TRBV7-9,-,TRBJ1-5,-,TGTGCCAGCAGCTTAGCACCAGGGAATCAGCCCCAGCATTTT,CASSLAPGNQPQHF
TRBV12-3/TRBV12-4,-,TRBJ1-1,few,TGTGCCAGCAGTTTACTTTCTTTTATGGGAGCTTTCTTT,CASSLLSFMGAFF
TRBV10-3,-,TRBJ2-3,few,TGTGCCATCACCCCCTTGGGGGGCAGCACAGATACGCAGTATTTT,CAITPLGGSTDTQYF
TRBV29-1,-,TRBJ2-1,-,TGCAGCGTTGTCACTAGGCGCGATGAGCAGTTCTTC,CSVVTRRDEQFF
TRBV6-2/TRBV6-3,-,TRBJ2-1,few,TGTGCCAGCAGTTACGGGATATCATCCCGAGAGCTATACAATGAGCAGTTCTTC,CASSYGISSRELYNEQFF
TRBV12-5,-,TRBJ2-7,-,TGTGCTAGTGGTGGGAACTACGAGCAGTACTTC,CASGGNYEQYF
TRBV7-8,-,TRBJ2-7,few,TGTGCCAGCAGCTTAGTTCCTGGGATGGAGTACGAGCAGTACTTC,CASSLVPGMEYEQYF
TRBV3-1,-,TRBJ1-1,-,TGTGCCAGCAGCCAAGGTCACATTTACACTGAAGCTTTCTTT,CASSQGHIYTEAFF
TRBV7-9,-,TRBJ1-5,-,TGTGCCAGCAGCAAAACGGACGGACGCAATCAGCCCCAGCATTTT,CASSKTDGRNQPQHF
TRBV29-1,TRBD1,TRBJ1-1,few,TGCAGCGTTGAGAATCAGGGGGTTCTGACTGAAGCTTTCTTT,CSVENQGVLTEAFF
TRBV29-1,-,TRBJ1-2,-,TGCAGCGTCGCAGGGTCCCCCTCCTATGGCTACACCTTC,CSVAGSPSYGYTF
TRBV18,-,TRBJ1-1,few,TGTGCCAGCTCACCATCCCGGGGGTTGAACACTGAAGCTTTCTTT,CASSPSRGLNTEAFF